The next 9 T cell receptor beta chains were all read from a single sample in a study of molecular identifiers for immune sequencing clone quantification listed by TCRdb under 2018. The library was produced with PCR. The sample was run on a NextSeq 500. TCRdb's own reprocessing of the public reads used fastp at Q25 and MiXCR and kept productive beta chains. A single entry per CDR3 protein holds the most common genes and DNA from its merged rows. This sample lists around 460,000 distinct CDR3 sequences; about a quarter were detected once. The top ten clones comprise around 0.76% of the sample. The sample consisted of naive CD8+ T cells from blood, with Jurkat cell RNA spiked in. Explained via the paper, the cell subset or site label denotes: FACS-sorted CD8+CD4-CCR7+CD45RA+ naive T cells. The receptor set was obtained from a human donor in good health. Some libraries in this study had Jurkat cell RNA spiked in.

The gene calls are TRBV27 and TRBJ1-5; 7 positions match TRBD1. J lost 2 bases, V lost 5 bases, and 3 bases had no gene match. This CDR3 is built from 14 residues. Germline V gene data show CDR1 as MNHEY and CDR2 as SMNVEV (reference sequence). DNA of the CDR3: TGTGCCAGCAGTCTACAGGGGTGCAATCAGCCCCAGCATTTT. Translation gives CASSLQGCNQPQHF.

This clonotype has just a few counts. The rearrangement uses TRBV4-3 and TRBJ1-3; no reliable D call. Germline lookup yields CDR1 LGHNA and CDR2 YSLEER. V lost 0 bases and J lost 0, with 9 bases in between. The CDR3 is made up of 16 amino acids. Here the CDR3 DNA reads TGCGCCAGCAGCCAAGATACTAAGAACTCTGGAAACACCATATATTTT. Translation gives CASSQDTKNSGNTIYF.

The CDR3 reads CASSQEGLAAASYEQYF. The CDR3 nucleotides are TGTGCCAGCAGCCAAGAAGGGCTAGCGGCAGCCTCCTACGAGCAGTACTTC. The J gene is TRBJ2-7, the V gene TRBV4-2; 7 bases fit TRBD2. Per germline, CDR1 LGHNA and CDR2 YNFKEQ. Trimming removed 0 bases from V and 0 bases from J; junction bases left unmatched: 8. The CDR3 has 17 residues.

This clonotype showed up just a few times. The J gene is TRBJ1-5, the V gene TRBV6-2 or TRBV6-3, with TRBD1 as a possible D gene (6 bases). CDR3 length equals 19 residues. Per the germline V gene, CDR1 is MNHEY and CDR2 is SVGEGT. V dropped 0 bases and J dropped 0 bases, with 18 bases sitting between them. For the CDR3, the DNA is TGTGCCAGCAGTTACTCGATGGGGGAAGGGGGATATAGCAATCAGCCCCAGCATTTT. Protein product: CASSYSMGEGGYSNQPQHF.

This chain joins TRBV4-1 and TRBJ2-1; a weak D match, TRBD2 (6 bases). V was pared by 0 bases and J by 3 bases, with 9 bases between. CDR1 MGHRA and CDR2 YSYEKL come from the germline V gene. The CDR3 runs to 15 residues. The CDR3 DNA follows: TGCGCCAGCAGCCAAGACCGGGGACTCTACAATGAGCAGTTCTTC. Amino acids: CASSQDRGLYNEQFF.

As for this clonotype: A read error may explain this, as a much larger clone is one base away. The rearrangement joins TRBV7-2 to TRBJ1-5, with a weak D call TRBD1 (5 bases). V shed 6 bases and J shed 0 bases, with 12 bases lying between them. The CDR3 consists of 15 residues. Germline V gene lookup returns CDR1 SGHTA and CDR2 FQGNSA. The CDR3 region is CASSQGGHSNQPQHF. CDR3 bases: TGTGCCAGCAGTCAGGGAGGCCATAGCAATCAGCCCCAGCATTTT.

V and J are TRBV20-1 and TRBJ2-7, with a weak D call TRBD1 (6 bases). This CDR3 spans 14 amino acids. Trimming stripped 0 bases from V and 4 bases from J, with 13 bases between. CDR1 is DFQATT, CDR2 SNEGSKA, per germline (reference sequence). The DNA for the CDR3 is TGCAGTGCTAGAGATGAGGACAGAGGTTACGAGCAGTACTTC. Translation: CSARDEDRGYEQYF.

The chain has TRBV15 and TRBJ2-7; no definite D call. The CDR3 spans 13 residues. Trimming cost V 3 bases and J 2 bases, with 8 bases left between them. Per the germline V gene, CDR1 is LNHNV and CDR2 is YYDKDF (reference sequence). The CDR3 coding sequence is TGTGCCACCAGCAGGACACGTACCTACGAGCAGTACTTC. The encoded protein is CATSRTRTYEQYF.

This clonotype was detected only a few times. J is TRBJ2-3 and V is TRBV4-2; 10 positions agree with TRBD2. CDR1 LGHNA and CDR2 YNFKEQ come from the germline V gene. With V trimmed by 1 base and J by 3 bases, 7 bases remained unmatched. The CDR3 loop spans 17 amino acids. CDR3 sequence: CASSQVVGLAATDTQYF. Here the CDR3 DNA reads TGTGCCAGCAGCCAAGTAGTAGGACTAGCGGCAACAGATACGCAGTATTTT.